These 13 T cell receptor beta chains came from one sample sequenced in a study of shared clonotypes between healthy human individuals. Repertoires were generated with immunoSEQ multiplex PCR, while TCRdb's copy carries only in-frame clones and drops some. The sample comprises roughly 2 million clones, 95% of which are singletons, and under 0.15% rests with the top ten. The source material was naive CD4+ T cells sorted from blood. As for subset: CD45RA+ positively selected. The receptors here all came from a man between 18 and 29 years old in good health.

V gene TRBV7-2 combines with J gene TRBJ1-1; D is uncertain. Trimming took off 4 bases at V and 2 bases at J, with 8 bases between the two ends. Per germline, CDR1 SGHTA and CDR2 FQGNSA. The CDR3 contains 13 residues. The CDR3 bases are TGTGCCAGCAGCTCCCTACTCAACACTGAAGCTTTCTTT. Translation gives CASSSLLNTEAFF.

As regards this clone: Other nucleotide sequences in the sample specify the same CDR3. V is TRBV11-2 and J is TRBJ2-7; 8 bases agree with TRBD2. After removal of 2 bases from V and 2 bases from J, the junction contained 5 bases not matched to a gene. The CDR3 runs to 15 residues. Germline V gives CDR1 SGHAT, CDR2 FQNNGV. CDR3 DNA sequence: TGTGCCAGCAGCTTAAGCGGGGGAGGGCCCTACGAGCAGTACTTC. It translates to CASSLSGGGPYEQYF.

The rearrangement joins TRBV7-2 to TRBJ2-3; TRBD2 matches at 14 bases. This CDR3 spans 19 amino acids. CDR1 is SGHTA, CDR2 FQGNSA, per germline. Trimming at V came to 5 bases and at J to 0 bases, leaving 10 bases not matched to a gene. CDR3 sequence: CASSPRGTSGRISTDTQYF. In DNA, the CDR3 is TGTGCCAGCAGCCCAAGGGGGACTAGCGGGAGAATTAGCACAGATACGCAGTATTTT.

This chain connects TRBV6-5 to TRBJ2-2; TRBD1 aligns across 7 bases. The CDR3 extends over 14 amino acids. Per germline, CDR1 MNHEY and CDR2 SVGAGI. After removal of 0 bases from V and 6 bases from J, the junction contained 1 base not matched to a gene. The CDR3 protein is CASSYSRGPGELFF. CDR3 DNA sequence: TGTGCCAGCAGTTACTCGAGGGGGCCCGGGGAGCTGTTTTTT.

The CDR3 spells CASSLAYSGPYEQYF. CDR3 bases: TGTGCCAGCAGCTTAGCGTACAGCGGGCCCTACGAGCAGTACTTC. The V and J genes are TRBV7-2 and TRBJ2-7, with D possibly being TRBD2 (6 bases). The CDR3 covers 15 residues. V was cut by 0 bases and J by 2 bases, with 11 bases left in between. The germline V gene encodes CDR1 SGHTA and CDR2 FQGNSA.

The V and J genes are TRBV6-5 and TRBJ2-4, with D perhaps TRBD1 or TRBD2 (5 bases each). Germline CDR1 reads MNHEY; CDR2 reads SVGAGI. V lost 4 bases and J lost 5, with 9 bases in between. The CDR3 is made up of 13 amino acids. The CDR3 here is CASSSGRQNIQYF. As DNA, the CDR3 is TGTGCCAGCAGTTCGGGGCGGCAAAACATTCAGTACTTC.

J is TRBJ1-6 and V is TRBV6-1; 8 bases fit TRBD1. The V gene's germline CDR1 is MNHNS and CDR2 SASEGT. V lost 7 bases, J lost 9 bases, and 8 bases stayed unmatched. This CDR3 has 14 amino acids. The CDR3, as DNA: TGTGCCAGCACTGGAGGACAGGGTGGTTCACCCCTCCACTTT. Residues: CASTGGQGGSPLHF.

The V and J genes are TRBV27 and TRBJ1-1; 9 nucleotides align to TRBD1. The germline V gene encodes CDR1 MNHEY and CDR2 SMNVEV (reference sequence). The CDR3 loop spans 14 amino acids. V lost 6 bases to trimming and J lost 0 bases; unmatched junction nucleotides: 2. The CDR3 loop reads CASRGTGLNTEAFF. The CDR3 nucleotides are TGTGCCAGCAGAGGGACAGGGCTGAACACTGAAGCTTTCTTT.

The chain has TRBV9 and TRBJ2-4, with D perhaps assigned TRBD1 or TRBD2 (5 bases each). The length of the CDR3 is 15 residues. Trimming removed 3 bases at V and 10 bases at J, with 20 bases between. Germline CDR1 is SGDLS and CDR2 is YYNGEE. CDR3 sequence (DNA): TGTGCCAGCAGCGCTCGCCGGGGCCTCGAGGGGATTCAGTACTTC. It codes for CASSARRGLEGIQYF.

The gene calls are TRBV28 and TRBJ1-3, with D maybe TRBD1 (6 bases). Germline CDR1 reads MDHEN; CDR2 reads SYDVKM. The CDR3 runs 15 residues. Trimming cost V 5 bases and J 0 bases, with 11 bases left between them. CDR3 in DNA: TGTGCCAGCAGTCCAGGGGAGAACTCTGGAAACACCATATATTTT. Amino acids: CASSPGENSGNTIYF.

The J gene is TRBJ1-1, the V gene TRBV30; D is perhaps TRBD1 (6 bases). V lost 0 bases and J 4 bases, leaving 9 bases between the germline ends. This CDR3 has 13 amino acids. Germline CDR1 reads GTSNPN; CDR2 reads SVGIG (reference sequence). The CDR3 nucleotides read TGTGCCTGGAGTGTGGGGGGCCTCACTGAAGCTTTCTTT. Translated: CAWSVGGLTEAFF.

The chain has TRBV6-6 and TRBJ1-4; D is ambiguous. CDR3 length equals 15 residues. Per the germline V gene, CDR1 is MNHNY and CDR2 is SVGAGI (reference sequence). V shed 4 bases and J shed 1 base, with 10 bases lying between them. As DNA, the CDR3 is TGTGCCAGCAGTTCCGACGGTTTAACTAATGAAAAACTGTTTTTT. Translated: CASSSDGLTNEKLFF.

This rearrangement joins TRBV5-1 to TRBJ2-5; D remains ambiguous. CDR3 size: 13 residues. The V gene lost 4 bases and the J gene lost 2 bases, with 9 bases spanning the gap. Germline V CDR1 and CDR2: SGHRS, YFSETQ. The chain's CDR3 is CASSGNIQETQYF. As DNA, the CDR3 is TGCGCCAGCAGCGGGAACATACAAGAGACCCAGTACTTC.